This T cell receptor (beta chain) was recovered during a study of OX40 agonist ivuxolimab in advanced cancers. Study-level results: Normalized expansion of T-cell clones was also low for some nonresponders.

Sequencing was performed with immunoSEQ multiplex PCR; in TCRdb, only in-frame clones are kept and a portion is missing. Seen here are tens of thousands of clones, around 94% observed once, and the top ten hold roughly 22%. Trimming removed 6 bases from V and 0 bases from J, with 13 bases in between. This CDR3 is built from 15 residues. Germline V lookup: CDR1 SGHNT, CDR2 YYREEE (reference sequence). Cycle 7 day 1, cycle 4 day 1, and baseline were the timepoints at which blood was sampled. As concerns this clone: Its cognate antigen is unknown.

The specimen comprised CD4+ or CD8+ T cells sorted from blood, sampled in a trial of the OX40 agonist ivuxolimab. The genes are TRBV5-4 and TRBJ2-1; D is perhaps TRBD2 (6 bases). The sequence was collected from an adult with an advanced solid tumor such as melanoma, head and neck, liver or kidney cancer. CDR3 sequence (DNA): TGTGCCAGCATCCACGGGGGTAGCTCCTACAATGAGCAGTTCTTC. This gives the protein CASIHGGSSYNEQFF.